The present TCR beta chain was sequenced within a study of T cell changes during pregnancy in multiple sclerosis. V was pared by 4 bases and J by 0 bases, with 15 bases between. The V gene's germline CDR1 is SGHNT and CDR2 YYREEE (reference sequence). The CDR3 length is 16 residues. Measured with immunoSEQ multiplex PCR; TCRdb has only the in-frame clones, and not every one. The top ten clones hold approximately 0.5% of a sample with around 35,000 clones, just over 90% of them seen once. The sequence came from a female donor with multiple sclerosis, enrolled in a pregnancy study. The material sequenced was CD4+ T cells from peripheral blood mononuclear cells, taken after pregnancy. The genes are TRBV5-4 and TRBJ2-3, with D unclear. The CDR3, as DNA: TGTGCCAGCAGCGTGCGGTCCGGCGGTAGCACAGATACGCAGTATTTT. Translated: CASSVRSGGSTDTQYF.